Below are 13 T cell receptor beta chains sequenced from a single sample in a study of shared T cell receptors in the human thymus. Sequenced by immunoSEQ multiplex PCR; TCRdb stores in-frame clones only, minus some. The repertoire holds roughly 710,000 clones, with 80% to 90% as singletons. These data also featured in a second study, about human thymus T cells.

Input material: thymocytes. The receptors stem from a girl in the first two years of life with a congenital heart defect.

In DNA form, the CDR3 reads TGTGCCAGCAGCTTAGAAGGACGGGGGGGGTACGAGCAGTACTTC. Its protein product is CASSLEGRGGYEQYF. V and J are TRBV7-2 and TRBJ2-7; 8 bases align to TRBD2. Per germline, CDR1 SGHTA and CDR2 FQGNSA. The CDR3 totals 15 residues. Trimming took 1 base from V and 4 from J; bases not matched to a gene: 6. Supplemented by reference TRBV7-2 and TRBJ2-7, the full variable domain reads GAGVSQSPSNKVTEKGKDVELRCDPISGHTALYWYRQSLGQGLEFLIYFQGNSAPDKSGLPSDRFSAERTGGSVSTLTIQRTQQEDSAVYLCASSLEGRGGYEQYFGPGTRLTVT.

The chain couples TRBV6-5 to TRBJ1-2, with a tentative D call TRBD1 (6 bases). Germline V lookup: CDR1 MNHEY, CDR2 SVGAGI. The CDR3 consists of 11 residues. Deletions cut 8 bases from V and 9 bases from J, with 13 bases between. The CDR3 DNA sequence: TGTGCCAGCGGACAGCATTTCAGCTACACCTTC. Amino acids: CASGQHFSYTF.

V is TRBV28 and J is TRBJ1-1, with D perhaps TRBD1 (5 bases). The CDR3 runs 17 residues. Germline V CDR1 and CDR2: MDHEN, SYDVKM. The V end lost 1 base, the J end lost 3 bases, and 18 bases lay between the germline ends. The CDR3 here is CASSLSGFECVDTEAFF. Written as DNA, the CDR3 is TGTGCCAGCAGTTTATCAGGGTTCGAGTGTGTAGACACTGAAGCTTTCTTT.

The CDR3 DNA reads TGTGCCAGCAGCCCCTTCGGGGGGGAGCAGTACTTC. As protein: CASSPFGGEQYF. The chain joins TRBV7-2 to TRBJ2-7, with TRBD2 matching over 7 bases. CDR1 SGHTA and CDR2 FQGNSA come from the germline V gene. There are 12 residues in the CDR3. V shed 5 bases and J 7 bases; nucleotides not matched to a gene: 5.

The chain joins TRBV5-5 to TRBJ1-1; D not resolved. This CDR3 contains 14 residues. The ends were cut back, 5 bases at V and 1 base at J, with 12 bases in the middle. The germline CDR1 and CDR2 sequences are SGHKS and YYEKEE (reference sequence). The CDR3, as DNA: TGTGCCAGCAGGGAGGACGGTCCGAACACTGAAGCTTTCTTT. As protein: CASREDGPNTEAFF.

The rearrangement uses TRBV7-8 and TRBJ2-3; 7 positions match TRBD1. The CDR3 is made up of 19 amino acids. V was clipped by 4 bases and J by 3 bases; unmatched bases: 19. Germline CDR1 and CDR2: SGHVS and FQNEAQ. CDR3 in DNA: TGTGCCAGCAGCTCAGAGGGGATTGCTAGACAGGGTGGGACAGATACGCAGTATTTT. Protein product: CASSSEGIARQGGTDTQYF. The variable domain in full, completed from reference TRBV7-8 and TRBJ2-3, reads GAGVSQSPRYKVAKRGQDVALRCDPISGHVSLFWYQQALGQGPEFLTYFQNEAQLDKSGLPSDRFFAERPEGSVSTLKIQRTQQEDSAVYLCASSSEGIARQGGTDTQYFGPGTRLTVL.

This sequence joins TRBV9 and TRBJ2-1, with 8 bases fitting TRBD2. Per germline, CDR1 SGDLS and CDR2 YYNGEE. V lost 3 bases and J lost 7; bases outside the gene matches: 15. The CDR3 runs to 17 residues. In DNA form, the CDR3 reads TGTGCCAGCAGCGCCCCCTTCGGGGGGGCGCGGGTTAATGAGCAGTTCTTC. It encodes CASSAPFGGARVNEQFF.

This chain uses TRBV7-2 with TRBJ2-5; D is uncertain. The V end lost 3 bases, the J end lost 5 bases, and 10 bases lay between the germline ends. This CDR3 has 13 residues. Per the germline V gene, CDR1 is SGHTA and CDR2 is FQGNSA. CDR3 DNA: TGTGCCAGCAGCTTTGGTCCCAGGGAGACCCAGTACTTC. Translation: CASSFGPRETQYF.

The chain joins TRBV5-6 to TRBJ1-5; a weak D match, TRBD1 (6 bases). CDR1 is SGHDT and CDR2 is YYEEEE in the germline V gene. Trimming cost V 0 bases and J 3 bases, with 7 bases left between them. CDR3 length: 14 amino acids. The CDR3 bases are TGTGCCAGCAGCTTGGCAGGGGACAATCAGCCCCAGCATTTT. Encoded protein: CASSLAGDNQPQHF.

The chain combines TRBV2 with TRBJ1-3; TRBD1 agrees at 8 bases. Per the germline V gene, CDR1 is SNHLY and CDR2 is FYNNEI. V shed 6 bases, J shed 8 bases, and the junction held 15 bases outside the gene matches. The CDR3 has 16 amino acids. CDR3 protein: CASSDQTGVGRDTIYF. The CDR3 nucleotides read TGTGCCAGCAGCGATCAGACAGGGGTTGGCAGGGACACCATATATTTT. The variable domain in full, completed from reference TRBV2 and TRBJ1-3, reads EPEVTQTPSHQVTQMGQEVILRCVPISNHLYFYWYRQILGQKVEFLVSFYNNEISEKSEIFDDQFSVERPDGSNFTLKIRSTKLEDSAMYFCASSDQTGVGRDTIYFGEGSWLTVV.

The CDR3 sequence: CASRITTGGTDTQYF. The CDR3 DNA sequence: TGTGCCAGCAGGATAACCACAGGAGGCACAGATACGCAGTATTTT. The chain links TRBV2 to TRBJ2-3, with D perhaps TRBD1 (5 bases). This CDR3 has 15 residues. The germline V and J ends were trimmed by 6 bases and 1 base, with 14 bases remaining between them. The germline V gene encodes CDR1 SNHLY and CDR2 FYNNEI.

This clone came up a few times. V and J are TRBV9 and TRBJ2-1; 9 bases match TRBD2. This CDR3 region has 16 residues. Germline V CDR1 and CDR2: SGDLS, YYNGEE. With V trimmed by 4 bases and J by 7 bases, 12 bases remained unmatched. In DNA, the CDR3 is TGTGCCAGCAGCCTCGCCCAGCGGGGGGATAGGAATGAGCAGTTCTTC. This gives the protein CASSLAQRGDRNEQFF.

The J gene is TRBJ2-7, the V gene TRBV7-8, with 8 bases aligning to TRBD1. V was pared by 7 bases and J by 7 bases, with 15 bases of the junction left unmatched. This CDR3 contains 15 residues. The germline V gene has CDR1 SGHVS and CDR2 FQNEAQ. CDR3 nucleotides: TGTGCCAGCACCATTATGGACAGGGCGGGATATGAGCAGTACTTC. This gives the protein CASTIMDRAGYEQYF. Supplemented by reference TRBV7-8 and TRBJ2-7, the full variable domain reads GAGVSQSPRYKVAKRGQDVALRCDPISGHVSLFWYQQALGQGPEFLTYFQNEAQLDKSGLPSDRFFAERPEGSVSTLKIQRTQQEDSAVYLCASTIMDRAGYEQYFGPGTRLTVT.